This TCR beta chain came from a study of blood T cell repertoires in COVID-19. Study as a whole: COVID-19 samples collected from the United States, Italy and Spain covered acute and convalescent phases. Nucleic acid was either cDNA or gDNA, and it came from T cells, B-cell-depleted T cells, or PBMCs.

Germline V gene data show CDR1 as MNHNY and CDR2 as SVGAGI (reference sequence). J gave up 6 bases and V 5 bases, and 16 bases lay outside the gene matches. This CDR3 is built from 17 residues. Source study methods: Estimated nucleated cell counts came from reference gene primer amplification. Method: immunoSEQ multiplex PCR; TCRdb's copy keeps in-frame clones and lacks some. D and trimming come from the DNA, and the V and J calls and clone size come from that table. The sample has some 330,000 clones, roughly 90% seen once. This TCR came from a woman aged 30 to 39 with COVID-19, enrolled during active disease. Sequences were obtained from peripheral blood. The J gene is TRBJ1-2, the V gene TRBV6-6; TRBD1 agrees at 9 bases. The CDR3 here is CASSRGTGRFSINGYTF. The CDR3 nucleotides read TGTGCCAGCAGTCGTGGGACAGGGAGATTCTCGATAAATGGCTACACCTTC.